This TCR beta chain was identified during a study of control samples from healthy donors and cancer patients. Sequenced by immunoSEQ multiplex PCR; TCRdb stores in-frame clones only, minus some. Among roughly 130,000 clones listed, less than 95% were seen once. CDR1 and CDR2 (germline): SGHNT, YYREEE (reference sequence). CDR3 size: 15 residues. With 0 bases clipped from V and 1 base from J, the junction kept 0 bases outside the gene matches. The sequence was collected from a man aged 18 to 29 in good health. The sequencing input was blood. The chain uses TRBV5-4 and TRBJ2-5; 10 bases fit TRBD2. CDR3 DNA sequence: TGTGCCAGCAGCTTGGGACTAGCGGGCCAAGAGACCCAGTACTTC. Protein product: CASSLGLAGQETQYF.